The entry that follows covers one TCR beta chain sequence. The sample is drawn from a study of siplizumab effects on memory and regulatory T cells. CDR3 length equals 15 residues. Germline V lookup: CDR1 LNHDA, CDR2 SQIVND (reference sequence). J lost 2 bases, V lost 3 bases, and 3 bases had no gene match. Some clones are missing from TCRdb's copy, which holds only in-frame ones; the method was immunoSEQ multiplex PCR. Of roughly 64,000 clones listed, around 96% were seen once; the top ten hold 0.08% to 0.1%. The clonotype originates from a human donor in good health. Input material: naive CD8+ T cells sorted from blood. The chain recombines TRBV19 with TRBJ2-5, with 10 nucleotides matching TRBD1. This chain's CDR3 is CASSIGQGGQETQYF. CDR3 coding DNA: TGTGCCAGTAGTATTGGACAGGGGGGACAAGAGACCCAGTACTTC.